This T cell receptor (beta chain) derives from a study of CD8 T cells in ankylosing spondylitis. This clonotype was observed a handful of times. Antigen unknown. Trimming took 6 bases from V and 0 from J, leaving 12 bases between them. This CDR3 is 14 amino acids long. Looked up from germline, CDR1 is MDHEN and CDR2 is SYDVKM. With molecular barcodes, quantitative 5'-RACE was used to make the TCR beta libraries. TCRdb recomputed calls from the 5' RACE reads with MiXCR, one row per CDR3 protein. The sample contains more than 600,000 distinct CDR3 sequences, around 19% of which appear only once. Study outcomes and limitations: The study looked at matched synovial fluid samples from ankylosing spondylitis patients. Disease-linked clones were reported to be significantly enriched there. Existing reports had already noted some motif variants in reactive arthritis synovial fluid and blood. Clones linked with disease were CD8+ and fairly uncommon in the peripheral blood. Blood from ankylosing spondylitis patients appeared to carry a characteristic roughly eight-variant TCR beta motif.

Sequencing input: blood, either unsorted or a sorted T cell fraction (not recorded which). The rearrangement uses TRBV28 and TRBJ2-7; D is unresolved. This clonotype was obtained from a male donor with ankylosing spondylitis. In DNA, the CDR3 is TGTGCCAGCAGGGAATTACAAAACTCCTACGAGCAGTACTTC. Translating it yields CASRELQNSYEQYF. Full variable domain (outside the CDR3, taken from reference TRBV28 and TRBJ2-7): DVKVTQSSRYLVKRTGEKVFLECVQDMDHENMFWYRQDPGLGLRLIYFSYDVKMKEKGDIPEGYSVSREKKERFSLILESASTNQTSMYLCASRELQNSYEQYFGPGTRLTVT.